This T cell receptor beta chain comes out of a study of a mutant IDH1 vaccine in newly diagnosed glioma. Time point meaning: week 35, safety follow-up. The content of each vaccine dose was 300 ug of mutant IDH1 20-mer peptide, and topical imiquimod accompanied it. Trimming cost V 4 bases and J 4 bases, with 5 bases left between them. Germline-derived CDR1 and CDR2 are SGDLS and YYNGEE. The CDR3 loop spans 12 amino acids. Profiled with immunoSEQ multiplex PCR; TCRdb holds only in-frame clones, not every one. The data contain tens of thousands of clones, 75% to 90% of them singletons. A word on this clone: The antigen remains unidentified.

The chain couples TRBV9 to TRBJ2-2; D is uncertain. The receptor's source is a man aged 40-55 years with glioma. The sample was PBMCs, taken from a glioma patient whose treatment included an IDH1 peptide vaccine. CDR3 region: CASSLLTGELFF. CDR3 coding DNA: TGTGCCAGCAGCTTACTCACCGGGGAGCTGTTTTTT. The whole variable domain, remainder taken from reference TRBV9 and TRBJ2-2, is DSGVTQTPKHLITATGQRVTLRCSPRSGDLSVYWYQQSLDQGLQFLIQYYNGEERAKGNILERFSAQQFPDLHSELNLSSLELGDSALYFCASSLLTGELFFGEGSRLTVL.